The next 2 T cell receptor beta chains were all read from a single sample in a study of blood T cells in healthy people across ages. Next came a second PCR, run for about 6 to 12 cycles, which used a sample-barcoded 5' primer along with a J-beta primer mix. TCRdb called the 5' RACE reads again in MiXCR, with one record for every CDR3 protein. The repertoire consists of 1.5 million to 2 million distinct CDR3 sequences, with 28% occurring once and the leading ten covering 7.7%. The sequenced material came from blood. The receptors here all came from a woman aged 25 to 39 in good health.

The chain recombines TRBV20-1 with TRBJ1-2, with 8 bases that match TRBD1. Losses at the gene ends were 2 bases for V and 4 bases for J; bases not matched to a gene: 6. Germline loops: CDR1 DFQATT, CDR2 SNEGSKA (reference sequence). CDR3 length: 14 residues. For the CDR3, the DNA is TGCAGTGCTAGACAGGGGGCAACCGCCTATGGCTACACCTTC. This gives the protein CSARQGATAYGYTF.

In this sample, this clonotype turned up a few times. Germline is not matched at one junction end, which may reflect a read error. V gene TRBV5-1 combines with J gene TRBJ2-1; TRBD2 agrees at 11 bases. CDR3 length: 16 amino acids. The germline V gene encodes CDR1 SGHRS and CDR2 YFSETQ. CDR3 region: CVSSFPGTSGYNEQFF. CDR3 nucleotide sequence: TGCGTCAGCAGCTTCCCCGGGACTAGCGGATACAATGAGCAGTTCTTC.